These T cell receptor beta chains were read from a single sample in a study of identical twins. MiXCR was run by TCRdb on the 5' RACE reads, yielding one entry per CDR3 protein. The table includes 400,000 to 550,000 distinct CDR3 sequences, 20% to 25% detected once. The sample was also reused in another study, on T cells expressing NK-cell markers.

The sample comprised CD4+ T cells sorted from blood. The receptors were gathered from a woman aged 18-29 years in good health. Both conserved end residues are part of each CDR3. A D gene is named only where the DNA matches it firmly. Clone sizes are given selectively: once, few, many, or a class where the clone is expanded.

V gene	clone size	J gene	D gene	CDR3 DNA	CDR3 protein
TRBV30	.	TRBJ2-7	TRBD2	TGTGCCTGTGAGCGACTAGCAAAGAACGAGCAGTACTTC	CACERLAKNEQYF
TRBV2	.	TRBJ1-1	.	TGTGCCAGCAGTGTTGGAGGGGCCACTGAAGCTTTCTTT	CASSVGGATEAFF
TRBV7-9	.	TRBJ2-1	.	TGTGCCAGCAGCCCCCTAGGAGGGGGCTACAATGAGCAGTTCTTC	CASSPLGGGYNEQFF
TRBV3-1	few	TRBJ2-3	.	TGTGCCAGCAGCCAAGAATGGGGGGCTGATACGCAGTATTTT	CASSQEWGADTQYF
TRBV9	.	TRBJ2-5	.	TGTGCCAGCAGCGTAGGACGGAGCGGCCAAGAGACCCAGTACTTC	CASSVGRSGQETQYF
TRBV7-9	.	TRBJ2-7	.	TGTGCCAGCAGCTTTAACAGGGATCGCGAGCAGTACTTC	CASSFNRDREQYF
TRBV15	.	TRBJ2-7	TRBD1	TGTGCCACCAGCAGATCCGGGACAGTCTACGAGCAGTACTTC	CATSRSGTVYEQYF
TRBV5-1	few	TRBJ1-5	TRBD1	TGCGCCAGCAGCCAGGGACAGAATCAGCCCCAGCATTTT	CASSQGQNQPQHF
TRBV19	.	TRBJ2-1	.	TGTGCCAGTAGTATTGAGCCGCGCTCCTACAATGAGCAGTTCTTC	CASSIEPRSYNEQFF
TRBV6-1	few	TRBJ2-1	TRBD1	TGTGCCAGCGGACAGGGTTTGTACAATGAGCAGTTCTTC	CASGQGLYNEQFF
TRBV20-1	.	TRBJ2-7	.	TGCAGTGCTCAGGCAGGGGGGGCACGCGAGCAGTACTTC	CSAQAGGAREQYF
TRBV29-1	.	TRBJ1-2	TRBD1	TGCAGCGTTGGGCGACAGGGAGCCTACACCTTC	CSVGRQGAYTF
TRBV29-1	few	TRBJ2-5	.	TGCAGCGTTGAAGGGCGGGTGAGAGAGACCCAGTACTTC	CSVEGRVRETQYF
TRBV29-1	.	TRBJ2-1	.	TGCAGCGTCTCGTGGGGTTACAATGAGCAGTTCTTC	CSVSWGYNEQFF
TRBV6-1	.	TRBJ2-2	TRBD2	TGTGCCAGCAGTGGGGGGACTAGCGGGTCGAACACCGGGGAGCTGTTTTTT	CASSGGTSGSNTGELFF
TRBV5-1	.	TRBJ2-7	.	TGCGCCAGCAGCTTCGAGCCACCCTACGAGCAGTACTTC	CASSFEPPYEQYF
TRBV4-3	.	TRBJ2-7	.	TGCGCCAGCAGCCAAGAACGACTTCGCTCCTACGAGCAGTACTTC	CASSQERLRSYEQYF
TRBV6-2/TRBV6-3	few	TRBJ2-7	TRBD1	TGTGCCAGCAGTTACCCTAAAGGACAGGCCTACGAGCAGTACTTC	CASSYPKGQAYEQYF
TRBV2	few	TRBJ2-7	.	TGTGCCAGCAGAAGACTGATTTACGAGCAGTACTTC	CASRRLIYEQYF
TRBV28	few	TRBJ2-1	TRBD1	TGTGCCAGCAGACGGGACAGGGATTTCTATGAGCAGTTCTTC	CASRRDRDFYEQFF
TRBV15	many	TRBJ2-5	TRBD2	TGTGCCACCAGCAGAGGCGGGGGGGCCCAAGAGACCCAGTACTTC	CATSRGGGAQETQYF
TRBV20-1	.	TRBJ1-1	.	TGCAGTGCTAAGGGACGGGGGAGAACTGAAGCTTTCTTT	CSAKGRGRTEAFF
TRBV4-2	few	TRBJ1-1	.	TGTGCCAGCAGCCAAGACAGGGTGAACACTGAAGCTTTCTTT	CASSQDRVNTEAFF
TRBV20-1	few	TRBJ1-5	.	TGCAGTACCGACGGTGGTTTGAGCAATCAGCCCCAGCATTTT	CSTDGGLSNQPQHF
TRBV12-3/TRBV12-4	few	TRBJ2-7	.	TGTGCCAGCAGTTTTGGGGGTCTCGAGCAGTACTTC	CASSFGGLEQYF
TRBV7-3	few	TRBJ2-1	.	TGTGCCAGCAGCCGATCCGACAGAAATGAGCAGTTCTTC	CASSRSDRNEQFF
TRBV19	.	TRBJ1-5	TRBD1	TGTGCCAGTAGTAGCCGGGACAGGGGGCAGCCCCAGCATTTT	CASSSRDRGQPQHF
TRBV4-2	.	TRBJ2-3	.	TGTGCCAGCAGCCTTTCCCCTCGGGGCCTGAGCACAGATACGCAGTATTTT	CASSLSPRGLSTDTQYF
TRBV6-5	many	TRBJ1-5	.	TGTGCCAGCAGTTACTCAGGGGCAGGCAATCAGCCCCAGCATTTT	CASSYSGAGNQPQHF